This is a list of T cell receptor beta chains from one sample in a study of neoadjuvant anti-PD-1 for oral cavity cancer. Sequencing used immunoSEQ multiplex PCR; TCRdb keeps in-frame clones, though not all of them. The sample holds 60,000 to 80,000 clones; approximately 79% are singletons and the top ten take just over 2.5%. Sequencing was performed on PBMCs, taken before nivolumab (anti-PD-1) treatment. The receptors were gathered from a person aged 40 to 85 with oral cavity squamous cell carcinoma. Both conserved end residues are trimmed from each CDR3. The order of the fields is V gene, J gene, CDR3 protein.

TRBV29-1	TRBJ1-2	SVENRAGYGYT
TRBV9	TRBJ2-2	ASSAPGKTSGRTGELF
TRBV5-1	TRBJ2-1	ASSWTVSSYNEQF
TRBV4-1	TRBJ1-4	ASSQDLGSGIANEKLF
TRBV6-5	TRBJ1-2	ASSYSSSNYGYT
TRBV9	TRBJ1-3	ASSVDRGRGNTIY
TRBV4-2	TRBJ2-7	ASSQDGFQVQSYEQY
TRBV5-1	TRBJ1-2	ASSLTDHYGYT
TRBV14	TRBJ2-5	ASSPEIALTQETQY
TRBV5-4	TRBJ1-3	ASSLTGTGNTIY
TRBV5-6	TRBJ1-3	ASSPGGGTIY
TRBV7-2	TRBJ2-7	ASSPFRGSSYEQY
TRBV6-1	TRBJ2-5	ASSELEGAPETQY
TRBV5-1	TRBJ2-7	ASSRPNVEGTGYEQY
TRBV5-1	TRBJ1-4	ASSPRGGLLNEKLF
TRBV2	TRBJ2-2	ASKLAGNTGELF
TRBV7-2	TRBJ2-3	ASSLVGLGGERTDTQY
TRBV7-2	TRBJ2-1	ASSPDYLQRNEQF
TRBV29-1	TRBJ1-2	SVGLPNYGYT
TRBV2	TRBJ2-2	ASSLDRNTGELF
TRBV2	TRBJ1-1	ASTKVAEAF
TRBV2	TRBJ2-2	ASRRGQGTTGELF
TRBV15	TRBJ1-4	ATSKQGHGRTNEKLF
TRBV10-3	TRBJ2-7	AISPQQGAGSYEQY
TRBV5-1	TRBJ2-7	ASSLKQGASYEQY
TRBV5-1	TRBJ2-5	ASSPGSGETQY
TRBV7-9	TRBJ2-7	ASSLPDRDPYEQY
TRBV6-1	TRBJ1-4	ASKWQGSEKLF
TRBV11-2	TRBJ2-1	ASSSTSSGTGGNLYEQF
TRBV19	TRBJ2-1	ASSLHFQGTDNEQF
TRBV7-2	TRBJ2-2	ASSLTVSGLKNTGELF
TRBV18	TRBJ2-7	ASSPISGFYEQY
TRBV25-1	TRBJ1-2	ASSLVRGYGYT
TRBV5-5	TRBJ1-1	ASSETGPRNTEAF
TRBV6-5	TRBJ1-6	ASQIDRAYNSPLH
TRBV4-2	TRBJ2-2	ASSQEVGSGSTGELF
TRBV5-1	TRBJ2-7	ASSLVGTGDEQY
TRBV27	TRBJ2-1	ASSFRLAGGLYNEQF
TRBV7-7	TRBJ2-3	ASSLERADTQY
TRBV29-1	TRBJ2-1	SVELSDRHNEQF
TRBV7-8	TRBJ1-1	ASSFGTEAF
TRBV7-9	TRBJ2-2	ASSPTSTGELF
TRBV7-9	TRBJ1-2	ASSRYGSNYGYT
TRBV19	TRBJ2-2	ASSPGTPNTGELF
TRBV6-5	TRBJ1-1	ASRSPTGHTEAF
TRBV5-5	TRBJ2-7	ASSHRDLRDEQY
TRBV5-1	TRBJ1-5	ASSLDDGPNQPQH
TRBV25-1	TRBJ2-3	ASSVLGDTQY
TRBV7-7	TRBJ2-5	ASSISPGQALQETQY
TRBV20-1	TRBJ2-2	SARGTGELF
TRBV5-1	TRBJ2-1	ASSFLAGSSYNEQF
TRBV11-3	TRBJ2-5	ASSLDSTGGETQY